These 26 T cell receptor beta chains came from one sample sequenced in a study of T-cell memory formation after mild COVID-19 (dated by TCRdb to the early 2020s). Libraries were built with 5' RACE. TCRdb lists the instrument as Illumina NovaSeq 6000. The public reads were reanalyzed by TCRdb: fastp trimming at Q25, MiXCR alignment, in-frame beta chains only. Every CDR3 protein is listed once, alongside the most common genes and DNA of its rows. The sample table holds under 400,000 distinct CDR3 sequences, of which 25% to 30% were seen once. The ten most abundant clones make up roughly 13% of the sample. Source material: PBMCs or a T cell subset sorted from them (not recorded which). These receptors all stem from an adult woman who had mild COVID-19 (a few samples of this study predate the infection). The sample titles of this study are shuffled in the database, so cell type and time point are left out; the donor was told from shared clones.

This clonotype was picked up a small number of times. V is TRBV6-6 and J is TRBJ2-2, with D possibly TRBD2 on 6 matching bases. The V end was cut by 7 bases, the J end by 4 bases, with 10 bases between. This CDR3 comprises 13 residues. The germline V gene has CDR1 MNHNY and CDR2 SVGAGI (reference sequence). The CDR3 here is CASMGGFTGELFF. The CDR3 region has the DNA TGTGCCAGCATGGGGGGTTTCACCGGGGAGCTGTTTTTT.

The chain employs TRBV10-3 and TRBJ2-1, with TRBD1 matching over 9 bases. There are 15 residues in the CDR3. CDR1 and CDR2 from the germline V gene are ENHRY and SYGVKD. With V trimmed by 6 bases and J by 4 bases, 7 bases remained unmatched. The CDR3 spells CAIRGLGQGYNEQFF. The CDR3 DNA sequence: TGTGCCATCAGAGGGTTGGGACAGGGATACAATGAGCAGTTCTTC.

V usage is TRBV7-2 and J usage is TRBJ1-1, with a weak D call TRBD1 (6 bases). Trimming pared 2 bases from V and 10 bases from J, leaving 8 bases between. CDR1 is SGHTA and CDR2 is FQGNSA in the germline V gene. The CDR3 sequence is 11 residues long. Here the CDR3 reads CASSLRGRAFF. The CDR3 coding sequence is TGTGCCAGCAGCTTACGGGGGCGAGCTTTCTTT.

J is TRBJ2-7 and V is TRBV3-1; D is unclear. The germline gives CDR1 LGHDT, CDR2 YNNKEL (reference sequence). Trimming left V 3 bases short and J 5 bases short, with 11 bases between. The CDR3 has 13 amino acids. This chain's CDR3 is CASSHKPRDEQYF. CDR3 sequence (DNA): TGTGCCAGCAGCCACAAACCACGGGACGAGCAGTACTTC.

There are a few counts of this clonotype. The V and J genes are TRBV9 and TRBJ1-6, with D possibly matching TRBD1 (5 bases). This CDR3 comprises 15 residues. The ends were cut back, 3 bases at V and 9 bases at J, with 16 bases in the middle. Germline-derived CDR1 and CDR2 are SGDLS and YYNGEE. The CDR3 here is CASSAEGTPFSPLHF. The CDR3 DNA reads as TGTGCCAGCAGCGCAGAGGGGACCCCTTTTTCACCCCTCCACTTT.

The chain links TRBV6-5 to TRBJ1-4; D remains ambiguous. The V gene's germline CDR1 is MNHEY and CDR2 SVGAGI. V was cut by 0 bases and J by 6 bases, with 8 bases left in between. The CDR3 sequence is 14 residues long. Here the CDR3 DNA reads TGTGCCAGCAGTTACTCAAGGCTATATGAAAAACTGTTTTTT. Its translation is CASSYSRLYEKLFF.

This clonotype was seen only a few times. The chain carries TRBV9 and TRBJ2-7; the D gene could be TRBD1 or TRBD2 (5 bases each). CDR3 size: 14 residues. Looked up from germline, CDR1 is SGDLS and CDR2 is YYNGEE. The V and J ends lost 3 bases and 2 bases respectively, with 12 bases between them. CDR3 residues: CASSARDDPYEQYF. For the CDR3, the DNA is TGTGCCAGCAGCGCCCGGGACGACCCCTACGAGCAGTACTTC.

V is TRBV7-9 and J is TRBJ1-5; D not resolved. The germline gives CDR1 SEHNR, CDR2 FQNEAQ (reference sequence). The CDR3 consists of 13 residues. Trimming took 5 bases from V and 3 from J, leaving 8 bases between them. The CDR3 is CASSTVNNQPQHF. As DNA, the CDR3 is TGTGCCAGCAGCACAGTCAACAATCAGCCCCAGCATTTT.

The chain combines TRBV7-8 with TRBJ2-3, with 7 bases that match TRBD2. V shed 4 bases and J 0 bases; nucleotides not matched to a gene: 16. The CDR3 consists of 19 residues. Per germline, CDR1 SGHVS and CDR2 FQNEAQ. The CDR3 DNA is TGTGCCAGCAGCTCGAAACACGGGAGGTTGCGCGTCAGCACAGATACGCAGTATTTT. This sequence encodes CASSSKHGRLRVSTDTQYF.

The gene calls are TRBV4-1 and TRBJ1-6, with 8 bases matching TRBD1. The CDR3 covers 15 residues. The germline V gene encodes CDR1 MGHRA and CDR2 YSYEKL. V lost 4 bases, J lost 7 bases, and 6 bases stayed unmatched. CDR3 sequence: CASSPVQGENSPLHF. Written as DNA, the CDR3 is TGCGCCAGCAGCCCCGTACAGGGGGAGAATTCACCCCTCCACTTT.

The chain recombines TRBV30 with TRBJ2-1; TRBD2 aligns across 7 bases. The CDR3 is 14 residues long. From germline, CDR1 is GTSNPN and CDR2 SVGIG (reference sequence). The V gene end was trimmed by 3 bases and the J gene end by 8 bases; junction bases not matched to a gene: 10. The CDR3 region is CAWSAGRGYYEQFF. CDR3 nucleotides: TGTGCCTGGAGCGCGGGGCGGGGGTATTATGAGCAGTTCTTC.

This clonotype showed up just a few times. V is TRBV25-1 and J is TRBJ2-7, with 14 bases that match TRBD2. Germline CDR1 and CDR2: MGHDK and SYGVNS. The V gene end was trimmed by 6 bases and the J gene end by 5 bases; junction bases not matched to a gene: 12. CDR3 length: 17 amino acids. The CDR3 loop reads CASSPWGGTSGRNEQYF. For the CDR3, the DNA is TGTGCCAGCAGCCCCTGGGGAGGGACTAGCGGGAGAAACGAGCAGTACTTC.

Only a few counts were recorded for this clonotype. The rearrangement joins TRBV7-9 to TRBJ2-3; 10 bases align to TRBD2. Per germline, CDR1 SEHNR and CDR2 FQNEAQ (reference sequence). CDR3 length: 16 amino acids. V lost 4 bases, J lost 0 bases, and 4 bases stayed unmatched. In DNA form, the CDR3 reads TGTGCCAGCAGCTCCTGGACTAGCGGTAGCACAGATACGCAGTATTTT. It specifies CASSSWTSGSTDTQYF.

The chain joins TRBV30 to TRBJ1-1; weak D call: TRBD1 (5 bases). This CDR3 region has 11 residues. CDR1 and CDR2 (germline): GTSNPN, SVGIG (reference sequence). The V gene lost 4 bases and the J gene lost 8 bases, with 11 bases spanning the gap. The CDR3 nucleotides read TGTGCCTGGACCGTCAGGGCGGAAGCTTTCTTT. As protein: CAWTVRAEAFF. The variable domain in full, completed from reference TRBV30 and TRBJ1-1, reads SQTIHQWPATLVQPVGSPLSLECTVEGTSNPNLYWYRQAAGRGLQLLFYSVGIGQISSEVPQNLSASRPQDRQFILSSKKLLLSDSGFYLCAWTVRAEAFFGQGTRLTVV.

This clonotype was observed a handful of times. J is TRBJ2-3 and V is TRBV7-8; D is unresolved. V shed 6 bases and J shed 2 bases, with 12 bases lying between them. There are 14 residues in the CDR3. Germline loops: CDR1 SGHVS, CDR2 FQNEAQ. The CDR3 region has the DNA TGTGCCAGCAGGGGCGACTCAGACACAGATACGCAGTATTTT. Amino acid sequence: CASRGDSDTDTQYF. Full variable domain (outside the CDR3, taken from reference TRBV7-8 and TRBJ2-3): GAGVSQSPRYKVAKRGQDVALRCDPISGHVSLFWYQQALGQGPEFLTYFQNEAQLDKSGLPSDRFFAERPEGSVSTLKIQRTQQEDSAVYLCASRGDSDTDTQYFGPGTRLTVL.

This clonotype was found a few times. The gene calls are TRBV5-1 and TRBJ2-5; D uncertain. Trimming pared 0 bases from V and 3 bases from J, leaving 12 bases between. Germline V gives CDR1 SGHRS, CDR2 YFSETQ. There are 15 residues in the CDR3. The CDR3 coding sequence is TGCGCCAGCAGCTTGGGCCCGACGAGAGAAGAGACCCAGTACTTC. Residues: CASSLGPTREETQYF.

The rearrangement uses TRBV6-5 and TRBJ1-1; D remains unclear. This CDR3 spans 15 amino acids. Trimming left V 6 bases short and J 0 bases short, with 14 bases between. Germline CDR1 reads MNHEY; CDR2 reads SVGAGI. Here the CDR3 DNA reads TGTGCCAGCAGGACTCCGGGCGGGGTGAACACTGAAGCTTTCTTT. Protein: CASRTPGGVNTEAFF.

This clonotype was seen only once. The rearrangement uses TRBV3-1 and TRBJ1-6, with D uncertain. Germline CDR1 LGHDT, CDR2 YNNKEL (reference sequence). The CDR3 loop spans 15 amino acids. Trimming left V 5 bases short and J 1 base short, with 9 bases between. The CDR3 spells CASSSSRSYNSPLHF. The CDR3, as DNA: TGTGCCAGCAGCAGTTCTCGGTCCTATAATTCACCCCTCCACTTT.

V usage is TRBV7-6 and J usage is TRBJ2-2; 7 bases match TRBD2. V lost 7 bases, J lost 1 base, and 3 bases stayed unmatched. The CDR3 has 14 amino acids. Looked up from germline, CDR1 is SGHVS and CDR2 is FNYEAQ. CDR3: CASTKRENTGELFF. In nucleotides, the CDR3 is TGTGCCAGCACCAAGCGGGAGAACACCGGGGAGCTGTTTTTT.

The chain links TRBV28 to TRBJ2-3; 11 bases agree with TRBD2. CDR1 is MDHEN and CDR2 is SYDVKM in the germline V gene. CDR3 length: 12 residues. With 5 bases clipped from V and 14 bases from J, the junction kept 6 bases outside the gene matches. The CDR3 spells CASSILAGAPYF. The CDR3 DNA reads TGTGCCAGCAGTATACTAGCGGGAGCTCCGTATTTT.

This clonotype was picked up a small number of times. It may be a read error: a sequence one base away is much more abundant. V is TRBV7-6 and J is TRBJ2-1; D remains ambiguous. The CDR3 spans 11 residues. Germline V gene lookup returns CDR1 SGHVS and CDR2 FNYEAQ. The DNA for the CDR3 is TGTGCCAGCAGCTCCCACAATGAGCAGTTCTTC. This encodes CASSSHNEQFF.

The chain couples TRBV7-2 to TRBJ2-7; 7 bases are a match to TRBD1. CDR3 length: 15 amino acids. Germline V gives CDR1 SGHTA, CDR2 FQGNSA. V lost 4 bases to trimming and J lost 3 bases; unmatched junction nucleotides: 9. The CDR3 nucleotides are TGTGCCAGCAGCTCAAAGGGACAGTCTGGCTACGAGCAGTACTTC. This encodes CASSSKGQSGYEQYF.

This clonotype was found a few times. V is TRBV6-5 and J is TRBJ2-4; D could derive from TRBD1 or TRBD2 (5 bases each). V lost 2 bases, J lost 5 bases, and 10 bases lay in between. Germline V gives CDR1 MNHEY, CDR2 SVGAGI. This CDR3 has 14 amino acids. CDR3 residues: CASSYAPGQNIQYF. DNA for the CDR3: TGTGCCAGCAGTTACGCGCCGGGACAAAACATTCAGTACTTC.

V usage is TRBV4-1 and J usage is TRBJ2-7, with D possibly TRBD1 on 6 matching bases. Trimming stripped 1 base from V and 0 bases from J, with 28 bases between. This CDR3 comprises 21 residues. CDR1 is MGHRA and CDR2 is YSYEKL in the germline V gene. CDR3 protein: CASSQVTGTRPVPPFSYEQYF. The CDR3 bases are TGCGCCAGCAGCCAAGTTACTGGGACACGGCCCGTGCCACCTTTCTCCTACGAGCAGTACTTC.

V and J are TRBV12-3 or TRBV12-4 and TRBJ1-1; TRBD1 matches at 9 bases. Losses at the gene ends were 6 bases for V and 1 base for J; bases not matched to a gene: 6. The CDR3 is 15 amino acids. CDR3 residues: CASSGRQGGNTEAFF. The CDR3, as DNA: TGTGCCAGCAGCGGACGACAGGGGGGGAACACTGAAGCTTTCTTT.

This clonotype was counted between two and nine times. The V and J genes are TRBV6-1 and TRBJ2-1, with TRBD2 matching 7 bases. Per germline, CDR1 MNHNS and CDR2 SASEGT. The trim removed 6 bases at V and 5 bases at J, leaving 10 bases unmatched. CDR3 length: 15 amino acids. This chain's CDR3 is CASRPGLAADNEQFF. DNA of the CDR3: TGTGCCAGCAGACCCGGGCTAGCGGCTGACAATGAGCAGTTCTTC.